These 25 T cell receptor beta chains originate from one sample sequenced in a study of control samples from healthy donors and cancer patients. The method was immunoSEQ multiplex PCR; TCRdb's version includes in-frame clones alone and lacks a portion of them. In the table there are roughly 120,000 clones, approximately 90% of which are singletons. The material sequenced was blood. These receptors were taken from a man aged 40-50 years in good health.

The V call is TRBV5-6, the J call TRBJ2-1, with 9 bases identical to TRBD1. Trimming removed 4 bases from V and 1 base from J; junction bases left unmatched: 3. Germline CDR1 reads SGHDT; CDR2 reads YYEEEE. The length of the CDR3 is 15 residues. Here the CDR3 DNA reads TGTGCCAGCAGCGCGGGACAGGGATCCTACAATGAGCAGTTCTTC. Translated: CASSAGQGSYNEQFF.

This clone was observed a single time. The chain joins TRBV11-3 to TRBJ1-1; TRBD1 is a possible D gene (5 bases). Trimming removed 3 bases at V and 4 bases at J, with 9 bases between. The CDR3 totals 13 residues. Germline CDR1 reads SGHNT; CDR2 reads YENEEA. The CDR3 reads CASSLGRVTEAFF. The CDR3 nucleotides read TGTGCCAGCAGCTTGGGCAGGGTCACTGAAGCTTTCTTT.

This sequence joins TRBV30 and TRBJ1-6, with D possibly TRBD1 on 6 matching bases. CDR1 and CDR2 from the germline V gene are GTSNPN and SVGIG (reference sequence). This CDR3 has 16 amino acids. V lost 2 bases and J lost 7, with 18 bases in between. CDR3 bases: TGTGCCTGGAGTAAACAACCCGGACAGTGGAATTCACCCCTCCACTTT. Protein sequence: CAWSKQPGQWNSPLHF.

This chain connects TRBV20-1 to TRBJ2-7, with D possibly TRBD1 on 5 matching bases. CDR3 length: 14 residues. Germline CDR1 is DFQATT and CDR2 is SNEGSKA (reference sequence). V lost 3 bases to trimming and J lost 3 bases, with 15 bases between them. CDR3 residues: CSASPTAHLYEQYF. Written as DNA, the CDR3 is TGCAGTGCTAGTCCGACAGCACACCTCTACGAGCAGTACTTC.

This clone was seen just once. The rearrangement uses TRBV2 and TRBJ2-7; D gene unclear. V dropped 3 bases and J dropped 5 bases, with 5 bases sitting between them. The CDR3 is made up of 11 amino acids. CDR1 and CDR2 from the germline V gene are SNHLY and FYNNEI. This CDR3 reads CASSETHEQYF. DNA for the CDR3: TGTGCCAGCAGTGAGACGCACGAGCAGTACTTC.

The gene calls are TRBV12-3 or TRBV12-4 and TRBJ1-2, with D tentatively TRBD1 (5 bases). This CDR3 comprises 11 residues. V was shortened by 1 base and J by 10 bases, with 7 bases between the two germline ends. The CDR3 coding sequence is TGTGCCAGCAGTTTAGGAGGGGTCTACACCTTC. Translation gives CASSLGGVYTF.

This chain links TRBV5-1 with TRBJ2-1; possibly TRBD1 or TRBD2 for D (5 bases each). The CDR3 loop spans 16 amino acids. The germline gives CDR1 SGHRS, CDR2 YFSETQ. The V end lost 1 base, the J end lost 0 bases, and 11 bases lay between the germline ends. CDR3 sequence reads: CASSLWSGSSYNEQFF. The CDR3 DNA reads TGCGCCAGCAGCTTGTGGTCAGGGAGCTCCTACAATGAGCAGTTCTTC.

The chain employs TRBV6-5 and TRBJ1-1, with D uncertain. Germline V gene lookup returns CDR1 MNHEY and CDR2 SVGAGI. Deletions cut 10 bases from V and 1 base from J, with 13 bases between. The CDR3 is 13 amino acids. CDR3 DNA sequence: TGTGCCACGAAAGCAATTGGGAACACTGAAGCTTTCTTT. Translated, it gives CATKAIGNTEAFF.

The V call is TRBV7-6, the J call TRBJ1-1, with 10 nucleotides matching TRBD1. Germline CDR1 is SGHVS and CDR2 is FNYEAQ. The CDR3 spans 19 residues. J lost 0 bases, V lost 5 bases, and 15 bases had no gene match. DNA of the CDR3: TGTGCCAGCAGCCAATCGGTGGGACAGGGGACTTCCATGAACACTGAAGCTTTCTTT. This translates into CASSQSVGQGTSMNTEAFF.

This clone was seen just once. A read error may account for a junction end that differs from germline. The rearrangement joins TRBV28 to TRBJ1-2; no clear D. This CDR3 region has 13 residues. CDR1 is MDHEN, CDR2 SYDVKM, per germline. For the CDR3, the DNA is TGTGCCAGCAGGACGACTGGTAACTATGGCCACACCTTC. This translates into CASRTTGNYGHTF.

V usage is TRBV4-1 and J usage is TRBJ1-4; TRBD1 is a possible D gene (5 bases). Per the germline V gene, CDR1 is MGHRA and CDR2 is YSYEKL. V was pared by 1 base and J by 7 bases, with 13 bases between. The CDR3 is 15 amino acids. In DNA, the CDR3 is TGCGCCAGCAGCCAAGTTGGGACGGGGTCTGAAAAACTGTTTTTT. This codes for CASSQVGTGSEKLFF.

The CDR3 protein is CASSRDRARNQPQHF. The CDR3 nucleotides read TGTGCCAGCAGTCGGGACAGGGCCCGCAATCAGCCCCAGCATTTT. The V and J genes are TRBV28 and TRBJ1-5, with 9 bases fitting TRBD1. This CDR3 has 15 residues. The germline gives CDR1 MDHEN, CDR2 SYDVKM. J gave up 2 bases and V 5 bases, and 4 bases lay outside the gene matches.

This clone is a singleton in its sample. V is TRBV27 and J is TRBJ1-1; no reliable D call. V was clipped by 6 bases and J by 0 bases, with 11 bases between them. Germline CDR1 reads MNHEY; CDR2 reads SMNVEV (reference sequence). The CDR3 covers 14 residues. CDR3 amino acids: CASSPGYMNTEAFF. The CDR3 DNA is TGTGCCAGCAGCCCCGGGTACATGAACACTGAAGCTTTCTTT.

V usage is TRBV5-1 and J usage is TRBJ1-3; D call uncertain. This CDR3 spans 14 amino acids. V gave up 4 bases and J gave up 2 bases, with 10 bases separating them. The germline V gene encodes CDR1 SGHRS and CDR2 YFSETQ. The CDR3 DNA follows: TGCGCCAGCAGCCCCGGAGAGGCTGGAAACACCATATATTTT. Its protein is CASSPGEAGNTIYF.

The CDR3 region has the DNA TGTGCCAGTAGTATCGCAGGGGGCGAAAAACTGTTTTTT. It is translated as CASSIAGGEKLFF. The chain is built from TRBV19 and TRBJ1-4; 8 bases are shared with TRBD1. CDR1 and CDR2 (germline): LNHDA, SQIVND (reference sequence). The V gene end was trimmed by 3 bases and the J gene end by 8 bases; junction bases not matched to a gene: 2. The CDR3 extends over 13 amino acids.

This sequence joins TRBV20-1 and TRBJ2-3; D unresolved. This CDR3 contains 13 residues. Germline assignment: CDR1 DFQATT and CDR2 SNEGSKA (reference sequence). V lost 3 bases, J lost 8 bases, and 15 bases lay in between. The CDR3 loop reads CSASYGYPPTQYF. For the CDR3, the DNA is TGCAGTGCTAGTTACGGTTACCCCCCTACGCAGTATTTT.

The chain recombines TRBV4-1 with TRBJ2-1; 13 bases are shared with TRBD2. With V trimmed by 1 base and J by 8 bases, 8 bases remained unmatched. From germline, CDR1 is MGHRA and CDR2 YSYEKL. CDR3 length: 17 amino acids. CDR3 DNA sequence: TGCGCCAGCAGCCAAGGGGTCGGACTAGCGGGGGAGGATGAGCAGTTCTTC. Translated, it gives CASSQGVGLAGEDEQFF.

The gene calls are TRBV4-3 and TRBJ1-1; D is unclear. Germline CDR1 reads LGHNA; CDR2 reads YSLEER. V lost 0 bases, J lost 10 bases, and 15 bases lay in between. The CDR3 sequence is 14 residues long. The CDR3 spells CASSQDRLLKGAFF. Written as DNA, the CDR3 is TGCGCCAGCAGCCAAGATAGGCTCCTTAAGGGAGCTTTCTTT.

This sequence joins TRBV7-8 and TRBJ1-5; D remains unclear. Germline assignment: CDR1 SGHVS and CDR2 FQNEAQ. This CDR3 region has 13 residues. Between the trimmed V and J ends, which lost 2 bases and 5 bases, there was a span of 7 bases. CDR3 protein: CASSLNGDQPQHF. Written as DNA, the CDR3 is TGTGCCAGCAGCTTAAATGGTGATCAGCCCCAGCATTTT.

The chain has TRBV5-4 and TRBJ2-4; no reliable D call. CDR1 is SGHNT and CDR2 is YYREEE in the germline V gene (reference sequence). The V gene lost 1 base and the J gene lost 11 bases, with 16 bases spanning the gap. The CDR3 is 14 amino acids. DNA for the CDR3: TGTGCCAGCAGCTTGACATCCCCGAACGGGCTTCAGTACTTC. This encodes CASSLTSPNGLQYF.

The rearrangement joins TRBV12-3 or TRBV12-4 to TRBJ1-6; D unclear. The V and J ends lost 2 bases and 13 bases respectively, with 9 bases between them. CDR3 length equals 12 residues. The CDR3 loop is CASSLIPTPLHF. Here the CDR3 DNA reads TGTGCCAGCAGTTTAATCCCCACGCCCCTCCACTTT.

The genes are TRBV7-2 and TRBJ1-1; no definite D call. Trimming cost V 5 bases and J 4 bases, with 14 bases left between them. This CDR3 contains 14 residues. CDR1 is SGHTA, CDR2 FQGNSA, per germline. The CDR3 is CASSLSAGVTEAFF. CDR3 in DNA: TGTGCCAGCAGCCTTTCGGCGGGTGTCACTGAAGCTTTCTTT.

V usage is TRBV24-1 and J usage is TRBJ2-2; the D is unclear. The CDR3 loop spans 15 amino acids. Germline V CDR1 and CDR2: KGHDR, SFDVKD. Deletions cut 7 bases from V and 0 bases from J, with 11 bases between. CDR3 loop: CATRAGRANTGELFF. CDR3 bases: TGTGCCACCAGGGCTGGACGGGCGAACACCGGGGAGCTGTTTTTT.

This rearrangement joins TRBV2 to TRBJ2-5; 10 positions match TRBD2. Germline V CDR1 and CDR2: SNHLY, FYNNEI. This CDR3 comprises 15 residues. V lost 4 bases, J lost 2 bases, and 4 bases stayed unmatched. The CDR3 sequence is CASSASGGDQETQYF. The CDR3 nucleotides are TGTGCCAGCAGTGCGAGCGGGGGGGATCAAGAGACCCAGTACTTC.

CDR3 in DNA: TGTGCCAGCAGCCCCCGTCCAGGGGAGCTGTTTTTT. It codes for CASSPRPGELFF. The V and J genes are TRBV7-9 and TRBJ2-2; D gene unclear. V lost 5 bases, J lost 8 bases, and 9 bases lay in between. Germline CDR1 SEHNR, CDR2 FQNEAQ (reference sequence). CDR3 length: 12 amino acids.